This TCR beta chain was observed in a study of blood T cell repertoires in COVID-19. Across the whole study: The United States, Italy and Spain provided the acute and convalescent COVID-19 samples. PBMCs, B-cell-depleted T cells, or T cells provided the cDNA or gDNA that made up the material.

Methods used by the authors: Quantification of nucleated cells was approximated via reference gene primer amplification. Some clones are missing from TCRdb's copy, which holds only in-frame ones; the method was immunoSEQ multiplex PCR. The D gene and trimming were derived from the DNA, and the V and J assignments and clone size from that table. The sample consists of 200,000 to 300,000 clones, over 70% of them appearing once. The junction had 8 bases not matched to a gene; V was cut back by 4 bases and J by 5 bases. This CDR3 region has 14 residues. The germline V gene has CDR1 SGHDT and CDR2 YYEEEE.

The rearrangement uses TRBV5-6 and TRBJ2-5; 7 bases line up with TRBD1. The sequence derives from a woman aged 40-49 years who had recovered from COVID-19. The source material was peripheral blood. CDR3 coding DNA: TGTGCCAGCAGCCCAACAGGGGTTCGGGAGACCCAGTACTTC. Amino acids: CASSPTGVRETQYF.